This T cell receptor (beta chain) was sequenced during a study of regulatory T cells in long-lasting Graves disease (dated by TCRdb to 2020 to 2022). Study-level background: Newly diagnosed Graves' disease patients had taken antithyroid drugs for less than 3 months. Patients with persistent Graves' disease were compared with patients with newly diagnosed Graves' disease using TCR sequencing and RNA sequencing of peripheral blood. The study took place in China and was registered as a clinical trial. A total of 35 or so samples underwent TCR sequencing: about 13 from persistent and 20 from newly diagnosed Graves' disease patients. Overall results and qualifications from the work: Lower TCR Shannon entropy and fewer highly expanded clones were observed in persistent Graves' disease patients than in newly diagnosed patients, which suggested clonal expansion. The study examined only peripheral blood because the primary lesion, thyroid tissue, could not be accessed. Sequencing and analysis were limited to the TCR beta chain. TRBV28, TRBJ1-2 and TRBJ2-5 were preferentially used in persistent disease, while TRBV20-1 and TRBJ2-1 were favored in newly diagnosed disease. A larger number of public clonotypes was shared among persistent patients (2,741) than among newly diagnosed patients (around 970). The authors acknowledged the small sample size as a limitation that may reduce accuracy.

The CDR3 has 16 amino acids, counting the end cysteine and phenylalanine. The retained sequence is limited to the CDR3, 48 bases, with the frame set at the first base. Looking up the germline V gene yields CDR1 MDHEN and CDR2 SYDVKM. With respect to this clonotype: Its cognate antigen has yet to be identified. A read error may explain this, as a much larger clone is one base away.

Explained via the paper, the time point label denotes: newly diagnosed GD, antithyroid drugs for less than 3 months. For both TCR sequencing and RNA sequencing, RNA was extracted from PBMCs using TRIzol. The diagnosis of Graves' disease followed American Thyroid Association guidelines. The patients came from an endocrinology department in Xi'an, China. Each patient gave approximately 10 milliliters of peripheral blood, collected in an EDTA anticoagulant tube. PBMCs were isolated by Ficoll Paque Plus density gradient separation without further T cell sorting. An Agilent 2100 Bioanalyzer and agarose gel were used to check RNA quality, and a NanoDrop 2000 was used to measure RNA concentration. Libraries were made using multiplex PCR. The run used an Illumina HiSeq 4000. iRepertoire HTBI primers and Arm-PCR amplification of CDR3 regions were used to construct TCR beta libraries. PCR products were gel purified before sequencing. As for the authors' bioinformatics: Gene usage analysis of CDR3 amino acid clonotypes relied on the 60 or so TRBV and 14 TRBJ segments identified across samples. Filtered high-quality paired reads were merged into contigs using COPE and FqMerger. BLAST was used to align contigs to IMGT TRBV, TRBD and TRBJ reference genes, with CDR3 defined following IMGT. Highly expanded clones were defined as clonotypes with a frequency above 0.1%. Repertoire diversity was measured by Shannon entropy, and V-J evenness by the Gini coefficient. A clonotype found in more than one individual was treated as public. Using fastp trimming at Q25 and MiXCR clonotype assembly, TCRdb reanalyzed the public sequencing data and kept in-frame beta chains. One record per CDR3 amino acid sequence lists the most common genes and DNA. The V and J calls reflect TCRdb's pipeline rather than the authors' work. Across this sample there are just over 600,000 distinct CDR3 sequences, with under 20% seen only once. In total, the top ten clones hold 18% of the sample.

This sample was shared with a second study, whose subject was T cells in Graves' hyperthyroidism and ophthalmopathy. As the second paper documents: Graves' hyperthyroidism was defined as stable when no progression to ophthalmopathy occurred over 18 months of follow-up. The hyperthyroidism patients were between 18 and 65 years old and newly diagnosed, with a disease duration of less than 2 months. Exclusion was applied to patients with uncontrolled infections, other autoimmune diseases, pregnancy or lactation. Diagnoses were established on the basis of clinical symptoms, serum thyroxine and TRAb, thyroid ultrasound, and orbital computed tomography. The first round of RT-PCR for the TCR CDR3 was performed with the HTBI primer set and the Qiagen OneStep RT-PCR kit. Most expanded thyroid clonotypes (frequency above 0.001) were also detected in blood, suggesting blood repertoires may reflect thyroid immune responses. In cross-validation, a model built on a 13 V-J signature told ophthalmopathy apart from stable hyperthyroidism with approximately 90% sensitivity and approximately 81% specificity, and in testing the same model reached 80%/75%. In validation, the model predicted progression to ophthalmopathy with 60% to 71% sensitivity and approximately 72% specificity, a median of about 6.7 months before onset. TCR V-J signatures able to tell the groups apart were searched for in a discovery cohort of 95 or so patients, of whom under 45 had Graves' ophthalmopathy and under 65 had stable Graves' hyperthyroidism. Prospective prediction of ophthalmopathy was tested in an independent validation cohort of approximately 18 hyperthyroidism patients and 17 patients who later progressed to ophthalmopathy. The 100 discovery patients were divided at random into training and test sets in a 7:3 ratio. The study also compared thyroid tissue and blood T-cell repertoires from more than five Graves' hyperthyroidism patients. After sampling, hyperthyroidism patients received methimazole starting at 30 mg daily, and ophthalmopathy patients received high-dose intravenous methylprednisolone. The libraries were constructed in a second round of multiplex PCR and then size-selected and purified. Libraries were sequenced paired-end with 100 bp reads on an Illumina HiSeq2000. SOAPnuke was used to process the raw data, throwing out any read that contained adapters or uncalled bases, had a mean Phred below 15, or lacked an exact constant-primer or identifier match. COPE v1.2.5 was used to merge high-quality paired reads, and clonotypes were defined as unique nucleotide sequences. MiTCR v1.1 was used to align the clonotypes against IMGT TRBV, TRBD and TRBJ reference segments. Analysis was restricted to V-J combinations with a frequency above 0.0001, which covered about 99% of repertoires. The TCS score was defined as F50 (clonal expansion) divided by E x V (chaos), with BLOSUM62-based TCRdist calculated between CDR3 peptides within each V-J. Welch's t-statistics and random forest reduced 514 V-J features to roughly 13, which were used in a naive Bayes classifier (R e1071). Sample size was not statistically predetermined, and investigators were not blinded to group allocation. TCR Vbeta CDR3 sequencing of approximately 140 peripheral blood samples (over 40 ophthalmopathy, 75 to 85 hyperthyroidism and some 17 progressor patients) is reported in the paper.

The sequence joins TRBV28 to TRBJ1-2, with the D gene call left open. The source was peripheral blood mononuclear cells (PBMCs), collected at new diagnosis, from a patient treated with antithyroid drugs. This receptor was taken from a woman aged 25 to 45 with Graves disease. Donor details come from another sample of the same person, matched by shared clones. At the DNA level, the sequence is TGTGCCAGCAGTTCCCCTAGCCCGGGCGCGTTTCATGGCCACACCTTC. Translation gives CASSSPSPGAFHGHTF.